The source of this T cell receptor (beta chain) is a study of blood T cell repertoires in COVID-19. V shed 0 bases and J 5 bases; nucleotides not matched to a gene: 3. The CDR3 is 14 residues long. CDR1 and CDR2 from the germline V gene are SGHDN and FVKESK. Sequenced by immunoSEQ multiplex PCR; TCRdb stores in-frame clones only, minus some. The data hold roughly 240,000 clones, with 85% observed a single time. The V call is TRBV14, the J call TRBJ1-1, with 7 bases fitting TRBD1. The sample taken for sequencing was peripheral blood. The source of this sequence is a man in his fifties or sixties with COVID-19, enrolled during active disease. The CDR3 is CASSQETGLTEAFF. CDR3 nucleotide sequence: TGTGCCAGCAGCCAAGAGACAGGGTTGACTGAAGCTTTCTTT.